This T cell receptor beta chain was sequenced in a study of vaccination effects on CD4 cells after COVID-19 (dated by TCRdb to the early 2020s). Background for the entire study: Each participant got two doses of an mRNA SARS-CoV-2 vaccine, either BNT162b2 or mRNA-1273. SARS-CoV-2 spike-specific CD4+ TCR repertoires were compared before and after mRNA vaccination in COVID-19 convalescent patients and in infection-naive vaccine recipients. Cultures from other donors in the study were sequenced with the Oncomine TCR Beta short-read assay on an Illumina iSeq 100. A total of 10 COVID-19 convalescent patients and a handful of SARS-CoV-2-naive healthy vaccine recipients were included in the full study.

To identify antigen-specific CD4+ T cell clonotypes by their expansion, the ViraFEST assay first stimulated PBMC with viral peptide pools and then applied TCR sequencing. After roughly 11 days of culture, CD4+ T cells were isolated with the EasySep CD4+ T cell isolation kit. None of the healthy vaccine recipients had a prior SARS-CoV-2 infection, which was confirmed by nucleocapsid antibody tests that came back negative both before and after vaccination. Each well held over 1.5 million PBMC cultured in IMDM containing roughly 5.1% human AB serum, 8.5 to 10 IU/ml IL-2 and gentamicin, along with around 9.1 ug/ml peptides. Half of the culture medium was replaced with fresh IL-2-containing medium on days 3 and 7. Unless noted otherwise, every peptide stimulation condition was cultured in triplicate wells. Using Ficoll-Paque Plus gradient centrifugation, PBMC were separated from whole blood and then either used fresh or cryopreserved at -140C. The spike proteins of SARS-CoV-2 and of the common cold coronaviruses HCoV-NL63, HCoV-OC43 and HCoV-229E were spanned by overlapping peptide pools. The QIAamp micro DNA kit was used to extract genomic DNA from the cultured CD4+ T cells.

Including cysteine and phenylalanine, the CDR3 has 14 amino acids. The kept DNA is CDR3 alone, 42 bases in frame from the first base. Taken from the germline V gene (reference sequence), the CDR1 and CDR2 loops are LNHDA and SQIVND. The germline V end is reduced by 10 bases and the J end by 4 bases; junction bases left unmatched: 9. To prepare the library, the immunoSEQ multiplex PCR assay was applied. DNA from the CD4+ T cells that had been cultured and isolated underwent TCR beta CDR3 sequencing. The original pipeline was this. Non-productive TCR sequences were removed, reads were trimmed to the CDR3 region, and CDR3s of at least 7 amino acids were retained. Antigen-specific clonotypes were identified using the MANAFEST web app by comparison of expansion in peptide wells against reference cultures. For clones to be considered positive, expansion at FDR<0.05 versus reference and all other wells, an odds ratio above 5, and a frequency above 0.1% in two replicate wells were required. Cross-reactive clonotypes were defined as significantly expanded in SARS-CoV-2 spike wells and in at least one common cold coronavirus spike condition. CDR3 similarity was assessed by Levenshtein distance using the stringdist R package, and unrooted trees were constructed with ape in R 3.6.1. This is the immuneACCESS table as TCRdb keeps it, with only in-frame sequences that have V and J called. A part of the clones is gone; compared with another copy, unresolved V genes explain less than half, and the rest is unexplained. Clone size and V and J calls were adopted from that table, with D and trimming inferred from the DNA. A total of some 22,000 clones appear in this sample, more than 65% of them only once. The ten largest clones take up roughly 25% of the sample.

A single count supports this clone. Its antigen specificity is not known. Qualities for individual bases were not recorded, and no much larger clone is one base off. General conclusions and limits of the study: In healthy vaccine recipients, vaccine-induced clones were almost all SARS-CoV-2 mono-reactive, with only 1 of 255 cross-reactive with common cold coronaviruses. Marked clonal contraction was observed in both infection-induced and vaccine-induced clones at late post-vaccination timepoints, consistent with waning T cell responses. The study was limited by a small number of convalescent patients, and early post-infection timepoints were lacking.

Recombination connected TRBV19 to TRBJ2-2; 7 junctional bases match TRBD2. The receptor was isolated from a human donor who received a COVID-19 vaccine. Sequencing was performed on CD4+ T cells from PBMCs cultured with HCoV-NL63 spike peptides, taken before COVID-19 vaccination. The cell subset or site tag for this specimen amounts to: HCoV-NL63 spike overlapping peptide pool stimulation. The DNA sequence reads TGTGCCACCCTTGCGGGAGCGGGCACCGGGGAGCTGTTTTTT. Translated, this is CATLAGAGTGELFF.